A single sample gave rise to the 10 T cell receptor beta chains below, sequenced in a study of monozygotic twins with inflammatory bowel disease. TCRdb derives one entry per CDR3 protein from the 5' RACE reads, leaving out DNA. The table lists more than 300,000 distinct CDR3 sequences. The specimen was blood. The receptors come from a human donor with ulcerative colitis or Crohn's disease, or a healthy co-twin of an affected twin (not recorded which).

This rearrangement joins TRBV5-6 to TRBJ2-7. Germline V gene data show CDR1 as SGHDT and CDR2 as YYEEEE. The CDR3 extends over 13 amino acids. This CDR3 reads CASSLEATAEQYF.

The gene calls are TRBV24-1 and TRBJ2-1; absent DNA, TCRdb's TRBD2 call cannot be checked. Looked up from germline, CDR1 is KGHDR and CDR2 is SFDVKD. The CDR3 contains 17 residues. CDR3 region: CATSDPSSGGAYNEQFF.

The V call is TRBV29-1, the J call TRBJ1-1. CDR1 SQVTM and CDR2 ANQGSEA come from the germline V gene. The CDR3 runs to 13 residues. The CDR3 loop is CSGGGEMNTEAFF.

The chain joins TRBV5-1 to TRBJ1-6; the D call of TRBD1 rests on TCRdb alone, since no DNA is present to check it. CDR1 and CDR2 (germline): SGHRS, YFSETQ. The CDR3 is 18 amino acids. CDR3 sequence: CASSLANRGPNSNSPLHF.

The gene calls are TRBV6-4 and TRBJ2-2; TCRdb designates TRBD2, a call that cannot be tested without DNA. The CDR3 runs to 14 residues. CDR1 MRHNA and CDR2 SNTAGT come from the germline V gene. The CDR3 sequence is CASRSGLDTGELFF.

The J gene is TRBJ2-2, the V gene TRBV5-1. CDR1 is SGHRS and CDR2 is YFSETQ in the germline V gene. The CDR3 runs 15 residues. The CDR3 spells CASNLGFQDTGELFF.

The V and J genes are TRBV29-1 and TRBJ2-3; the TCRdb call, TRBD1, lacks DNA for checking. The germline V gene has CDR1 SQVTM and CDR2 ANQGSEA. This CDR3 has 14 amino acids. The CDR3 loop reads CSATRQGARRAQYF.

The CDR3 region is CASSYSFGRHTDTQYF. The chain links TRBV6-5 to TRBJ2-3; TCRdb selects TRBD2, and the lack of DNA leaves this call unchecked. This CDR3 contains 16 residues. The germline gives CDR1 MNHEY, CDR2 SVGAGI.

The chain recombines TRBV6-1 with TRBJ2-1; TCRdb names TRBD1, which stays unverified in the absence of DNA. Germline loops: CDR1 MNHNS, CDR2 SASEGT. The CDR3 spans 13 residues. CDR3 sequence: CASPSRRGFEQFF.

The chain is built from TRBV5-1 and TRBJ1-1; with no DNA, the TCRdb D assignment of TRBD1 cannot be verified. This CDR3 has 15 residues. The germline CDR1 and CDR2 sequences are SGHRS and YFSETQ. CDR3 amino acids: CASSTAQGSNTEAFF.